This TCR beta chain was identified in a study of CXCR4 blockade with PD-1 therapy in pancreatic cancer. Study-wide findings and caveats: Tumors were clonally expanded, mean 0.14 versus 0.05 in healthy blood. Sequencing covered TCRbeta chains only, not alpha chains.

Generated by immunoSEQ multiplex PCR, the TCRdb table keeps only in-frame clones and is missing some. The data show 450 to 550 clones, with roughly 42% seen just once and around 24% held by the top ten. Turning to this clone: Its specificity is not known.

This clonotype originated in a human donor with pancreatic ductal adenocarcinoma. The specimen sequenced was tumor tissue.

The CDR3 is CASSAISRNEQFF. DNA for the CDR3: TGTGCCAGCAGCGCCATCTCAAGAAATGAGCAGTTCTTC. The V and J genes are TRBV9 and TRBJ2-1; no definite D call. Trimming took off 3 bases at V and 7 bases at J, with 11 bases between the two ends. Germline V gene lookup returns CDR1 SGDLS and CDR2 YYNGEE. The length of the CDR3 is 13 residues.